The 26 T cell receptor beta chains below all came from one sample that was sequenced in a study of shared T cell receptors in the human thymus. The repertoire was sequenced with immunoSEQ multiplex PCR; TCRdb's copy has only in-frame clones and lacks some. The sample has approximately 730,000 clones, approximately 85% seen once. These sequences were also reported in another study, on human thymus T cells.

Sequenced: thymocytes. These receptors all stem from a girl less than two years old with a congenital heart defect.

The gene calls are TRBV19 and TRBJ1-1; 7 bases fit TRBD1. This CDR3 is 15 amino acids long. V gave up 4 bases and J gave up 4 bases; unmatched junction bases: 9. In germline, CDR1 is LNHDA, CDR2 SQIVND (reference sequence). DNA of the CDR3: TGTGCCAGTAGTAAAAGGGGGCCAGAATCCACTGAAGCTTTCTTT. Amino acid sequence: CASSKRGPESTEAFF.

The chain combines TRBV9 with TRBJ2-1, with 15 bases that match TRBD2. Looked up from germline, CDR1 is SGDLS and CDR2 is YYNGEE. With V trimmed by 4 bases and J by 10 bases, 18 bases remained unmatched. The CDR3 is made up of 19 amino acids. In nucleotides, the CDR3 is TGTGCCAGCAGCCCGTTGCGGACCGGACTAGCGGGGGGGTTTGCCGAGCAGTTCTTC. The encoded protein is CASSPLRTGLAGGFAEQFF.

The chain has TRBV25-1 and TRBJ1-3; TRBD1 might be the D (5 bases). Germline V CDR1 and CDR2: MGHDK, SYGVNS. Trimming took off 2 bases at V and 3 bases at J, with 14 bases between the two ends. This CDR3 comprises 16 residues. The CDR3 protein is CASSELSTAYGNTIYF. The DNA of the CDR3 is TGTGCCAGCAGTGAACTATCGACAGCCTATGGAAACACCATATATTTT.

This clone was observed a few times. The chain joins TRBV19 to TRBJ1-6; D perhaps matches TRBD1 (5 bases). V lost 6 bases and J lost 6, with 18 bases in between. CDR1 LNHDA and CDR2 SQIVND come from the germline V gene (reference sequence). CDR3 length equals 16 residues. The CDR3 region is CASRQGARGGNSPLHF. The CDR3 region has the DNA TGTGCCAGTAGACAAGGGGCCCGGGGGGGTAATTCACCCCTCCACTTT.

This clone was seen a few times. The gene calls are TRBV7-9 and TRBJ2-1, with 7 bases matching TRBD1. The CDR3 extends over 16 amino acids. Germline assignment: CDR1 SEHNR and CDR2 FQNEAQ (reference sequence). The V and J ends lost 2 bases and 7 bases, in that order; junction bases with no gene match: 11. CDR3 sequence: CASSLTPGTERNEQFF. CDR3 coding DNA: TGTGCCAGCAGCTTAACCCCCGGGACAGAGAGGAATGAGCAGTTCTTC.

The V gene is TRBV28, the J gene TRBJ2-7; the D gene is possibly TRBD1 (6 bases). Germline loops: CDR1 MDHEN, CDR2 SYDVKM. Trimming removed 2 bases from V and 6 bases from J, with 20 bases in between. CDR3 length: 16 residues. CDR3 in amino acids: CASSLSVRAGVSEQYF. The CDR3 nucleotides read TGTGCCAGCAGTTTAAGTGTTCGGGCAGGGGTCTCCGAGCAGTACTTC. The entire variable domain, with the rest obtained from reference TRBV28 and TRBJ2-7, is as follows: DVKVTQSSRYLVKRTGEKVFLECVQDMDHENMFWYRQDPGLGLRLIYFSYDVKMKEKGDIPEGYSVSREKKERFSLILESASTNQTSMYLCASSLSVRAGVSEQYFGPGTRLTVT.

The genes are TRBV19 and TRBJ1-4, with a weak D call TRBD1 (6 bases). The germline gives CDR1 LNHDA, CDR2 SQIVND (reference sequence). The CDR3 is 14 amino acids. V was shortened by 6 bases and J by 8 bases, with 16 bases between the two germline ends. CDR3: CASRRDRMREKLFF. The DNA of the CDR3 is TGTGCCAGTAGGAGAGACAGGATGCGGGAAAAACTGTTTTTT.

V and J are TRBV23-1 and TRBJ1-3, with D possibly being TRBD1 (5 bases). TRBV23-1 is identified as an open reading frame with a role that is uncertain. Trimming took off 1 base at V and 5 bases at J, with 27 bases between the two ends. This CDR3 contains 20 residues. DNA of the CDR3: TGCGCCAGCAGTCAATTGGTAGAGACAGTGCGACTCCCATATAGAAACACCATATATTTT. It yields the protein CASSQLVETVRLPYRNTIYF.

The V call is TRBV9, the J call TRBJ1-2; possible D gene TRBD1, 5 bases. Germline V gene lookup returns CDR1 SGDLS and CDR2 YYNGEE. This CDR3 comprises 16 residues. The V gene lost 4 bases and the J gene lost 1 base, with 17 bases spanning the gap. CDR3 DNA: TGTGCCAGCAGCCCCCTTGGGGGGGAATTTAACTATGGCTACACCTTC. Its protein is CASSPLGGEFNYGYTF.

This chain links TRBV5-8 with TRBJ1-1, with D perhaps matching TRBD1 (5 bases). Germline V CDR1 and CDR2: SGHTS, YDEGEE. The V gene lost 5 bases and the J gene lost 4 bases, with 9 bases spanning the gap. The CDR3 is made up of 12 amino acids. For the CDR3, the DNA is TGTGCCAGCAGACAGGCCCCCACTGAAGCTTTCTTT. Amino acid sequence: CASRQAPTEAFF.

The rearrangement joins TRBV9 to TRBJ2-2; D perhaps matches TRBD2 (5 bases). Germline CDR1 and CDR2: SGDLS and YYNGEE. V lost 4 bases and J lost 4, with 8 bases in between. CDR3 length equals 13 residues. The DNA for the CDR3 is TGTGCCAGCAGCTCCCGGGGCACCGGGGAGCTGTTTTTT. Its protein is CASSSRGTGELFF.

The chain carries TRBV5-1 and TRBJ2-5; possible D gene TRBD1, 6 bases. Germline V gene sequence: CDR1 SGHRS, CDR2 YFSETQ. The V and J ends lost 4 bases and 5 bases respectively, with 15 bases between them. The CDR3 is 14 residues long. CDR3 in DNA: TGCGCCAGCAGCGGACGTTACAGGGATGAGACCCAGTACTTC. Amino acid sequence: CASSGRYRDETQYF. Using reference TRBV5-1 and TRBJ2-5 for the parts outside the CDR3, the full variable domain is KAGVTQTPRYLIKTRGQQVTLSCSPISGHRSVSWYQQTPGQGLQFLFEYFSETQRNKGNFPGRFSGRQFSNSRSEMNVSTLELGDSALYLCASSGRYRDETQYFGPGTRLLVL.

The chain uses TRBV19 and TRBJ2-7, with 7 bases identical to TRBD1. Losses at the gene ends were 6 bases for V and 0 bases for J; bases not matched to a gene: 8. The CDR3 extends over 15 amino acids. In germline, CDR1 is LNHDA, CDR2 SQIVND (reference sequence). The CDR3 nucleotides read TGTGCCAGTAGCCCGGGACAGCCTTACTCCTACGAGCAGTACTTC. This encodes CASSPGQPYSYEQYF.

The J gene is TRBJ1-2, the V gene TRBV4-2, with D tentatively TRBD1 (5 bases). Germline V gene data show CDR1 as LGHNA and CDR2 as YNFKEQ. CDR3 size: 14 residues. V was cut by 4 bases and J by 3 bases, with 12 bases left in between. CDR3 nucleotide sequence: TGTGCCAGCAGCCCTCGGACATTCCACTATGGCTACACCTTC. Protein product: CASSPRTFHYGYTF.

This chain uses TRBV4-1 with TRBJ2-1; a possible D gene is TRBD2 (6 bases). V was trimmed by 1 base and J by 6 bases, leaving 25 bases between them. The CDR3 sequence is 19 residues long. CDR1 and CDR2 (germline): MGHRA, YSYEKL. Written as DNA, the CDR3 is TGCGCCAGCAGCCAAGGGGGGGTCAATCCGGGACCCCTAGGCAATGAGCAGTTCTTC. This translates into CASSQGGVNPGPLGNEQFF.

This chain's CDR3 is CASSQPQSPHEAFF. The CDR3 DNA reads TGTGCCAGCAGCCAACCCCAATCTCCACATGAAGCTTTCTTT. The V gene is TRBV14, the J gene TRBJ1-1; D uncertain. Trimming took off 2 bases at V and 7 bases at J, with 14 bases between the two ends. CDR3 size: 14 residues. Germline CDR1 SGHDN, CDR2 FVKESK.

The rearrangement links TRBV5-8 to TRBJ2-5; possibly TRBD1 for D (5 bases). V gave up 0 bases and J gave up 3 bases, with 21 bases separating them. Germline CDR1 and CDR2: SGHTS and YDEGEE. This CDR3 is built from 18 residues. CDR3 sequence: CASSLVMARGRTEETQYF. DNA for the CDR3: TGTGCCAGCAGCTTGGTTATGGCAAGGGGCCGTACCGAAGAGACCCAGTACTTC.

CDR3 sequence: CASSVGTSGLVGEQYF. CDR3 coding DNA: TGTGCCAGCAGCGTAGGGACCTCGGGACTAGTGGGCGAGCAGTACTTC. The rearrangement joins TRBV9 to TRBJ2-7; 8 bases are a match to TRBD2. Unmatched junction bases numbered 11, after V lost 0 bases and J lost 6 bases. The CDR3 contains 16 residues. Germline-derived CDR1 and CDR2 are SGDLS and YYNGEE.

The CDR3 sequence: CASSEEGDSYGYTF. The CDR3 coding sequence is TGTGCCAGCAGTGAAGAAGGGGACAGCTATGGCTACACCTTC. The chain links TRBV2 to TRBJ1-2; TRBD1 matches at 7 bases. This CDR3 spans 14 amino acids. The trim removed 1 base at V and 4 bases at J, leaving 3 bases unmatched. The germline CDR1 and CDR2 sequences are SNHLY and FYNNEI. Combining the CDR3 with reference TRBV2 and TRBJ1-2 gives the whole variable domain EPEVTQTPSHQVTQMGQEVILRCVPISNHLYFYWYRQILGQKVEFLVSFYNNEISEKSEIFDDQFSVERPDGSNFTLKIRSTKLEDSAMYFCASSEEGDSYGYTFGSGTRLTVV.

This clone was recorded once. The V and J genes are TRBV11-2 and TRBJ1-2, with D hard to call. V lost 1 base and J lost 8, with 17 bases in between. Germline CDR1 SGHAT, CDR2 FQNNGV. The CDR3 covers 15 residues. The chain's CDR3 is CASSLGVVRSGGYTF. The CDR3 DNA follows: TGTGCCAGCAGCTTAGGGGTCGTCCGGTCGGGAGGCTACACCTTC.

This clone occurred a few times. V gene TRBV30 combines with J gene TRBJ1-3; no definite D call. Germline CDR1 is GTSNPN and CDR2 is SVGIG (reference sequence). V shed 3 bases and J shed 3 bases, with 6 bases lying between them. The CDR3 extends over 12 amino acids. CDR3 region: CAWSGVGNTIYF. DNA of the CDR3: TGTGCCTGGAGCGGGGTTGGAAACACCATATATTTT.

CDR3 loop: CASCRRRDNEQFF. The CDR3 nucleotides are TGTGCCAGCTGTAGAAGGCGGGACAATGAGCAGTTCTTC. The chain links TRBV6-5 to TRBJ2-1; a possible D gene is TRBD2 (5 bases). Germline V CDR1 and CDR2: MNHEY, SVGAGI. This CDR3 region has 13 residues. V lost 8 bases and J 5 bases, leaving 13 bases between the germline ends.

The chain uses TRBV5-6 and TRBJ1-5; TRBD1 agrees at 11 bases. There are 15 residues in the CDR3. V was pared by 4 bases and J by 7 bases, with 7 bases of the junction left unmatched. Germline V lookup: CDR1 SGHDT, CDR2 YYEEEE. The CDR3 DNA is TGTGCCAGCAGCGACACGGGACAGGGGGGGCAGCCCCAGCATTTT. Protein sequence: CASSDTGQGGQPQHF.

The chain recombines TRBV5-4 with TRBJ2-5; 7 positions match TRBD1. The V gene's germline CDR1 is SGHNT and CDR2 YYREEE (reference sequence). With 4 bases clipped from V and 4 bases from J, the junction kept 4 bases outside the gene matches. The CDR3 consists of 13 residues. DNA of the CDR3: TGTGCCAGCAGCGCGGACAGGTCAGAGACCCAGTACTTC. It specifies CASSADRSETQYF.

The CDR3 sequence is CASSEGDRQNTGELFF. CDR3 nucleotide sequence: TGTGCCAGCAGTGAAGGGGACAGACAGAACACCGGGGAGCTGTTTTTT. V is TRBV2 and J is TRBJ2-2; TRBD1 matches at 7 bases. V dropped 1 base and J dropped 1; count of bases not matched to a gene: 3. Germline values: CDR1 SNHLY, CDR2 FYNNEI. The CDR3 is 16 residues long.

The V gene is TRBV4-2, the J gene TRBJ2-7; D unclear. CDR3 length equals 15 residues. CDR1 is LGHNA, CDR2 YNFKEQ, per germline. V gave up 4 bases and J gave up 5 bases, with 18 bases separating them. The CDR3 spells CASSLASHLEDEQYF. The CDR3 DNA reads as TGTGCCAGCAGCCTCGCAAGCCATTTAGAGGACGAGCAGTACTTC.